The clone carrying this T cell receptor (beta chain) was seen repeatedly, ten times or more. The antigen is not known. The study reverse transcribed the entire isolated RNA, so it sequenced expressed TCRB transcripts. Only in-frame clones appear in the TCRdb table, and some are missing; sequencing was by immunoSEQ multiplex PCR. The table has roughly 300,000 clones, approximately 14% seen once; the top ten hold 5.5% to 7.5%. Trimming at V came to 7 bases and at J to 4 bases, leaving 9 bases not matched to a gene. Per germline, CDR1 SNHLY and CDR2 FYNNEI. The length of the CDR3 is 15 residues. This entry belongs to a study of beta chain features in type 1 diabetes. Findings and caveats of the study: More deletions and fewer insertions at VDJ junctions were found in patients with type 1 diabetes. Sampled from patients, naive, central memory and Treg TCRB repertoires appeared more similar than those sampled from healthy donors. Researchers report that Type 1 diabetes patients had moderately but significantly shorter TCRB CDR3s across all four CD4+ subsets.

This receptor was obtained from a man in his thirties or forties in good health. The sample comprised central memory CD4+ T cells from blood. The chain is built from TRBV2 and TRBJ2-2, with 7 bases identical to TRBD2. The CDR3 coding sequence is TGTGCCAGCACACGAGCGGGGAGAACCACCGGGGAGCTGTTTTTT. This encodes CASTRAGRTTGELFF.